Here is one TCR beta chain with its context. Antigen: not known. These data originate in a study of T cell responses to AZD1222 COVID-19 vaccine. Overall study: Pooling of second doses given at about 4 or about 12 weeks was done. Points from the study as a whole: After two AZD1222 doses, spike-specific TCR breadth and depth rose versus day 0. Donors in the cohort were predominantly white British and more often female, and clonal diversity was possibly underestimated.

Sequencing was performed with immunoSEQ multiplex PCR; in TCRdb, only in-frame clones are kept and a portion is missing. The profile shows about 120,000 clones, 70% to 90% of them singletons. This CDR3 has 13 residues. The V end was cut by 0 bases, the J end by 3 bases, with 6 bases between. Germline V gives CDR1 SGHRS, CDR2 YFSETQ. The sequences come from peripheral blood, collected on day 0 of AZD1222 vaccination. This sequence was found in an adult in good health. This chain joins TRBV5-1 and TRBJ1-2; D ambiguous. The CDR3, as DNA: TGCGCCAGCAGCTTGGACCAGTACTATGGCTACACCTTC. This codes for CASSLDQYYGYTF.